This paragraph reports one T cell receptor (beta chain). The data stem from a study of blood T cell repertoires in COVID-19. Study-wide background: The cDNA or gDNA used as material had been derived from T cells, B-cell-depleted T cells, or PBMCs.

Repertoires were generated with immunoSEQ multiplex PCR, while TCRdb's copy carries only in-frame clones and drops some. The data contain about 75,000 clones, around 89% of them singletons. Trimming took 3 bases from V and 3 from J, leaving 8 bases between them. The CDR3 contains 13 residues. The germline CDR1 and CDR2 sequences are LGHDT and YNNKEL (reference sequence). The gene calls are TRBV3-1 (or the pseudogene TRBV3-2) and TRBJ2-5; the D gene is possibly TRBD2 (6 bases). This TCR derives from a human donor in a cohort sampled during active COVID-19. Sequencing used peripheral blood. CDR3 in amino acids: CASSQRGEETQYF. The CDR3 DNA sequence: TGTGCCAGCAGCCAGCGGGGAGAAGAGACCCAGTACTTC.